This T cell receptor beta chain emerged from a study of cytomegalovirus exposure and HLA in healthy donors. Study-level results: The study dropped some indistinguishable V segments, TRBV6-2 and TRBV6-3 among them. A prior analysis recorded that most TCR beta V segments were productive about 87% or about 30% of the time. High sensitivity and specificity were reportedly achieved when the classifier diagnosed cytomegalovirus status. In vitro data verified three CMV-associated chains as specific for CMV antigens.

Details on this clone: The antigen is unknown.

A multiplex PCR was run with 60 Vbeta primers and 13 Jbeta primers. The data were produced by immunoSEQ multiplex PCR, yet TCRdb's version contains in-frame clones alone and is incomplete. The sample lists 160,000 or so clones; 70% were seen once. The CDR3 length is 15 residues. The trim removed 2 bases at V and 0 bases at J, leaving 1 base unmatched. Germline V gene data show CDR1 as SGHRS and CDR2 as YFSETQ. The sequenced sample consisted of PBMCs. This rearrangement joins TRBV5-1 to TRBJ2-2, with TRBD2 matching 7 bases. This TCR came from a man between 18 and 35 years old in good health and CMV-seropositive. The CDR3: CASSFRGANTGELFF. CDR3 bases: TGCGCCAGCAGCTTCCGGGGGGCGAACACCGGGGAGCTGTTTTTT.